Following are 9 T cell receptor beta chains from one sample sequenced in a study of beta chain features in type 1 diabetes. Reverse transcribing all isolated RNA meant expressed TCRB transcripts were sequenced. The assay was immunoSEQ multiplex PCR, and TCRdb's table has in-frame clones only and misses some. The sample contains around 360,000 clones, over 10% of which appear only once. Study outcomes and limitations: Shorter TCRB CDR3s, moderately but significantly so, marked every one of the four CD4+ subsets in Type 1 diabetes patients.

The antigens for these receptors are not known. The specimen sequenced was naive CD4+ T cells from blood. The receptors come from a woman aged 18-29 years with type 1 diabetes.

There are a few counts of this clone. V gene TRBV28 combines with J gene TRBJ2-7; the match to TRBD1 covers 9 bases. Germline V CDR1 and CDR2: MDHEN, SYDVKM. The CDR3 consists of 14 residues. The J segment lost 1 base and the V segment lost 11 bases, leaving 9 bases of the junction unmatched. In DNA form, the CDR3 reads TGTGCCGCCAATTCCGGGACAGGGTCCTACGAGCAGTACTTC. Protein: CAANSGTGSYEQYF.

As concerns this clone: The sample carries other DNA sequences with the same CDR3. The J gene is TRBJ2-2, the V gene TRBV5-4, with 7 bases matching TRBD1. CDR3 length: 14 residues. Trimming cost V 0 bases and J 5 bases; bases outside gene matches: 1. The germline gives CDR1 SGHNT, CDR2 YYREEE (reference sequence). The CDR3 DNA is TGTGCCAGCAGCTTGGCAGGGGGAACCGGGGAGCTGTTTTTT. Translating gives CASSLAGGTGELFF.

The rearrangement joins TRBV5-1 to TRBJ1-6; 7 nucleotides line up with TRBD1. The CDR3 loop spans 14 amino acids. With 6 bases clipped from V and 7 bases from J, the junction kept 7 bases outside the gene matches. The germline V gene has CDR1 SGHRS and CDR2 YFSETQ. CDR3 nucleotides: TGCGCCAGCAACGAGAGGGGGCCGAATTCACCCCTCCACTTT. Translating it yields CASNERGPNSPLHF.

The V gene is TRBV5-6, the J gene TRBJ2-1, with TRBD1 identical over 7 bases. The length of the CDR3 is 14 residues. Germline V CDR1 and CDR2: SGHDT, YYEEEE. The V gene end was trimmed by 4 bases and the J gene end by 10 bases; junction bases not matched to a gene: 11. CDR3 sequence (DNA): TGTGCCAGCAGCCCCCCAACAGGGGTTGAGGAGCAGTTCTTC. Translation: CASSPPTGVEEQFF. Drawing the rest from reference TRBV5-6 and TRBJ2-1, the complete variable domain is DAGVTQSPTHLIKTRGQQVTLRCSPKSGHDTVSWYQQALGQGPQFIFQYYEEEERQRGNFPDRFSGHQFPNYSSELNVNALLLGDSALYLCASSPPTGVEEQFFGPGTRLTVL.

In its sample, this clone was seen a few times. The chain carries TRBV7-2 and TRBJ2-7; the D gene is possibly TRBD1 (5 bases). The CDR3 is 14 amino acids. V was shortened by 7 bases and J by 1 base, with 14 bases between the two germline ends. The germline gives CDR1 SGHTA, CDR2 FQGNSA. CDR3 DNA: TGTGCCAGCACCTTGCCACAGGCGTCCTACGAGCAGTACTTC. The encoded protein is CASTLPQASYEQYF.

The chain couples TRBV7-2 to TRBJ2-5, with D perhaps TRBD1 (5 bases). The CDR3 totals 13 residues. V lost 5 bases, J lost 0 bases, and 7 bases lay in between. Germline loops: CDR1 SGHTA, CDR2 FQGNSA. CDR3 sequence (DNA): TGTGCCAGCAGCCAGGACAACCAAGAGACCCAGTACTTC. Protein: CASSQDNQETQYF.

The CDR3, as DNA: TGTGCCAGCAGTTACAGGGACAAGGAAGCTTTCTTT. Residues: CASSYRDKEAFF. The chain is built from TRBV6-6 and TRBJ1-1; the D gene is possibly TRBD1 (6 bases). This CDR3 is 12 amino acids long. V lost 2 bases and J lost 8, with 9 bases in between. Germline loops: CDR1 MNHNY, CDR2 SVGAGI (reference sequence).

This clone has only a few counts. The V call is TRBV29-1, the J call TRBJ2-1; TRBD1 agrees at 8 bases. V was pared by 7 bases and J by 6 bases, with 11 bases of the junction left unmatched. Looked up from germline, CDR1 is SQVTM and CDR2 is ANQGSEA. The CDR3 consists of 14 residues. The CDR3, as DNA: TGCAGCGCTCAGACAGGGGTTAGCCCCAATGAGCAGTTCTTC. It translates to CSAQTGVSPNEQFF.

This clone was observed once. J is TRBJ1-1 and V is TRBV7-9, with D possibly TRBD1 on 6 matching bases. Germline V gene sequence: CDR1 SEHNR, CDR2 FQNEAQ (reference sequence). Trimming took 6 bases from V and 4 from J, leaving 12 bases between them. This CDR3 has 13 residues. The DNA for the CDR3 is TGTGCCAGCAGTCAGACAGGATTCACTGAAGCTTTCTTT. It yields the protein CASSQTGFTEAFF.